This TCR beta chain appears in the sequencing data of a study of T cell responses to AZD1222 COVID-19 vaccine. Study-wide points: No repertoire was sampled before or during the peak T cell response, only after it. Regions 160-218 and 743-854 held dominance among vaccine-associated CD4 TCRs, which spanned spike. Spike-specific TCR breadth and depth rose after two AZD1222 doses. Of the AZD1222 recipients, only 5 to 7 were seropositive at baseline.

A remark on this clone: What it binds is unknown.

Libraries were prepared by immunoSEQ multiplex PCR; TCRdb keeps only in-frame clonotypes and omits some of them. The sample records 83,000 or so clones, approximately 89% being singletons. CDR1 is LGHNT and CDR2 is FRNRAP in the germline V gene. The V and J ends lost 6 bases and 0 bases, in that order; junction bases with no gene match: 3. The CDR3 is 14 amino acids. This sample comprised peripheral blood, obtained 28 days after the second AZD1222 dose. The TCR sequence derives from an adult who received the AZD1222 COVID-19 vaccine. The chain recombines TRBV12-5 with TRBJ2-5, with 8 bases matching TRBD2. The CDR3 loop reads CASGPGGYQETQYF. The CDR3 nucleotides are TGTGCTAGTGGCCCGGGAGGGTACCAAGAGACCCAGTACTTC.